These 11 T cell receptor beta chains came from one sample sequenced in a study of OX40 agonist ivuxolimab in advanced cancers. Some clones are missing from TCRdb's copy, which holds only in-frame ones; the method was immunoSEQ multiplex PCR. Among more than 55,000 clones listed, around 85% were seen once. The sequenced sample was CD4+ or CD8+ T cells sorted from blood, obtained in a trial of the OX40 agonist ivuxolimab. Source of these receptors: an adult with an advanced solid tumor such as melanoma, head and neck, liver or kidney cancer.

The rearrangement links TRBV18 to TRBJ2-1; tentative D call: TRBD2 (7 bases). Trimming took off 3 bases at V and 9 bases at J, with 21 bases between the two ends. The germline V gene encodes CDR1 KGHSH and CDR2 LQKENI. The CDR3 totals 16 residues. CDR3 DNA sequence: TGTGCCAGCTCACCCTGGCGGGCGGGGGCTGTTGGTGAGCAGTTCTTC. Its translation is CASSPWRAGAVGEQFF.

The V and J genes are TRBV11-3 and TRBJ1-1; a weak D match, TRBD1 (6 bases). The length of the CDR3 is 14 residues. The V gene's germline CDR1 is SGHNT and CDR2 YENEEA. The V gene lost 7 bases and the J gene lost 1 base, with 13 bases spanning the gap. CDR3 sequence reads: CASTPGQTNTEAFF. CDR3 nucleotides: TGTGCCAGCACCCCGGGACAAACGAACACTGAAGCTTTCTTT. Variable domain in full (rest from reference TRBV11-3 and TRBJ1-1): EAGVVQSPRYKIIEKKQPVAFWCNPISGHNTLYWYLQNLGQGPELLIRYENEEAVDDSQLPKDRFSAERLKGVDSTLKIQPAELGDSAVYLCASTPGQTNTEAFFGQGTRLTVV.

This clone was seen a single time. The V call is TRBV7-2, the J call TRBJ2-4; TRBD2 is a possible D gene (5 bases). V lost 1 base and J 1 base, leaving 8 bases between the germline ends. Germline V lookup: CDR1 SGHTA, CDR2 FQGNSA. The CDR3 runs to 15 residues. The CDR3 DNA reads TGTGCCAGCAGCTTAGTGGGGAGCGCCAAAAACATTCAGTACTTC. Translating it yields CASSLVGSAKNIQYF.

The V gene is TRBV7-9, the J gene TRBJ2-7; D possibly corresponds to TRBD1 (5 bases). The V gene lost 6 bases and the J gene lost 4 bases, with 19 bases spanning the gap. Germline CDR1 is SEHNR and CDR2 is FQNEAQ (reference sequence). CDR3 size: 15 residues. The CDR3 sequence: CASSSDRTNFYEQYF. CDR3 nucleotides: TGTGCCAGCAGTTCCGACAGAACGAACTTTTACGAGCAGTACTTC.

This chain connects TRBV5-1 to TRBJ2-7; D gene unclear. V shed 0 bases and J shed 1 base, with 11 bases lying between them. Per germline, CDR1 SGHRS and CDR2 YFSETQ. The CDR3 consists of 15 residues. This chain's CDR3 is CASSLALDTSYEQYF. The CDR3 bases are TGCGCCAGCAGCTTGGCCTTGGATACATCCTACGAGCAGTACTTC.

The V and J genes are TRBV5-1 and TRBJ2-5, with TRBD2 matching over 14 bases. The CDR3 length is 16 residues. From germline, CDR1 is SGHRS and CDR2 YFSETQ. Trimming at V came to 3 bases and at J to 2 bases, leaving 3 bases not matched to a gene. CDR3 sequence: CASSWGTSGSQETQYF. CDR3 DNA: TGCGCCAGCAGCTGGGGGACTAGCGGGAGTCAAGAGACCCAGTACTTC.

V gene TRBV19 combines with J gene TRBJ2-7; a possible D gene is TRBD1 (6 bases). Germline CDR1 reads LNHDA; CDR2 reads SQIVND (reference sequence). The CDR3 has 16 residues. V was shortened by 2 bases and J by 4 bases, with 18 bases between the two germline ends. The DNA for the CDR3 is TGTGCCAGTAGTATATCGGGACAAGGGGTGGCGTACGAGCAGTACTTC. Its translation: CASSISGQGVAYEQYF.

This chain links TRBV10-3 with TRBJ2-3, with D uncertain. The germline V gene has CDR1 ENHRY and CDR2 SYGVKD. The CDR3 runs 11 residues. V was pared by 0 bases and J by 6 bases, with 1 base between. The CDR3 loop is CAISESDTQYF. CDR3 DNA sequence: TGTGCCATCAGTGAGTCGGATACGCAGTATTTT.

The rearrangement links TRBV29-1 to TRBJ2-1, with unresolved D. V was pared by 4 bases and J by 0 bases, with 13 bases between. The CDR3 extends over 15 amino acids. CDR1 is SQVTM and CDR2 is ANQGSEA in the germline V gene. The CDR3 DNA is TGCAGCGTTGGGCGCGTCGGTAGCTCCTACAATGAGCAGTTCTTC. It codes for CSVGRVGSSYNEQFF.

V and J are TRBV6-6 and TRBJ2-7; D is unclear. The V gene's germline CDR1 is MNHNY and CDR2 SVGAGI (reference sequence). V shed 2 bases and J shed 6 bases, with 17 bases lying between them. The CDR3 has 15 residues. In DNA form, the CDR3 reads TGTGCCAGCAGTTACACAGAGCCGGACCGCCGCGAGCAGTACTTC. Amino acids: CASSYTEPDRREQYF.

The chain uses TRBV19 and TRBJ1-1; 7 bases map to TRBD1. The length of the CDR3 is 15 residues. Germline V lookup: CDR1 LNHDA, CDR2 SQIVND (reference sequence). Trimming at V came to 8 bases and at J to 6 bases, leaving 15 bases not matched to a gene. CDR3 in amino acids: CASRDSTGRGPEAFF. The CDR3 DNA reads TGTGCCAGTCGAGATTCGACAGGGAGGGGCCCTGAAGCTTTCTTT.